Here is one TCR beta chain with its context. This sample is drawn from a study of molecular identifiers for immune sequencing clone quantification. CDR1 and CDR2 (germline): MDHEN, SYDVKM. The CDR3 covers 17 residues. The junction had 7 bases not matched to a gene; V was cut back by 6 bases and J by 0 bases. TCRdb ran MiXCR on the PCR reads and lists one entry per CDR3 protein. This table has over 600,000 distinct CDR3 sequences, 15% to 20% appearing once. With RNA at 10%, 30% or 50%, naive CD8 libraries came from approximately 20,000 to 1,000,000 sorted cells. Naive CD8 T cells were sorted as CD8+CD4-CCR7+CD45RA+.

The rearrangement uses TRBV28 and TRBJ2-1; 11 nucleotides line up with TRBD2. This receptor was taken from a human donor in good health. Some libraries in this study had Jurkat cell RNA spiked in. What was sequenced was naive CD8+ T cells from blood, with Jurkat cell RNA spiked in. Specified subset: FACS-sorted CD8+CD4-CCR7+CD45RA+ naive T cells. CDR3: CASSSGLAGRSYNEQFF. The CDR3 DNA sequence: TGTGCCAGCAGCTCCGGACTAGCGGGCCGCTCCTACAATGAGCAGTTCTTC. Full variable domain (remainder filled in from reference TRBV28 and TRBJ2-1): DVKVTQSSRYLVKRTGEKVFLECVQDMDHENMFWYRQDPGLGLRLIYFSYDVKMKEKGDIPEGYSVSREKKERFSLILESASTNQTSMYLCASSSGLAGRSYNEQFFGPGTRLTVL.